These T cell receptor beta chains were read from a single sample in a study of control samples from healthy donors and cancer patients. Sequencing used immunoSEQ multiplex PCR; TCRdb keeps in-frame clones, though not all of them. The sample lists about 100,000 clones; over 85% were seen once. Input material: blood. These receptors originate from a man younger than 30 in good health. CDR3s include the opening cysteine and the closing phenylalanine or tryptophan. A D gene is named only where the DNA matches it firmly. Size is stated for part of the rows, as once, few or many counts, or as a class when the clone is expanded.

d_call: .
v_call: TRBV30
clone_size: .
j_call: TRBJ1-1
cdr3_aa: CAWSVRALHMKAFF
cdr3_nt: TGTGCCTGGAGTGTACGGGCCCTCCATATGAAGGCTTTCTTT

d_call: .
v_call: TRBV27
clone_size: .
j_call: TRBJ1-2
cdr3_aa: CASSLSMGRGYTF
cdr3_nt: TGTGCCAGCAGTTTATCGATGGGGAGGGGCTACACCTTC

d_call: TRBD2
v_call: TRBV7-9
clone_size: .
j_call: TRBJ2-1
cdr3_aa: CASSLGTSGSHEQFF
cdr3_nt: TGTGCCAGCAGCCTCGGGACTAGCGGGAGCCACGAGCAGTTCTTC

d_call: .
v_call: TRBV11-2
clone_size: .
j_call: TRBJ1-1
cdr3_aa: CASSRPRVNTEAFF
cdr3_nt: TGTGCCAGCAGCCGTCCACGGGTGAACACTGAAGCTTTCTTT

d_call: .
v_call: TRBV5-1
clone_size: .
j_call: TRBJ1-1
cdr3_aa: CASSLVRGSVNTEAFF
cdr3_nt: TGCGCCAGCAGCTTGGTTAGGGGGTCAGTGAACACTGAAGCTTTCTTT

d_call: .
v_call: TRBV27
clone_size: .
j_call: TRBJ2-5
cdr3_aa: CASRIKPGYGETQYF
cdr3_nt: TGTGCCAGCCGTATAAAACCGGGATACGGAGAGACCCAGTACTTC

d_call: .
v_call: TRBV10-3
clone_size: .
j_call: TRBJ1-1
cdr3_aa: CAIRKDGVTNTEAFF
cdr3_nt: TGTGCCATCAGGAAGGACGGGGTGACGAACACTGAAGCTTTCTTT

d_call: TRBD1
v_call: TRBV30
clone_size: few
j_call: TRBJ1-2
cdr3_aa: CAWSTGDGYGYTF
cdr3_nt: TGTGCCTGGAGTACAGGGGATGGCTATGGCTACACCTTC

d_call: .
v_call: TRBV25-1
clone_size: .
j_call: TRBJ1-4
cdr3_aa: CASSPGSGDEKLFF
cdr3_nt: TGTGCCAGCAGTCCAGGGTCCGGGGATGAAAAACTGTTTTTT

d_call: TRBD1
v_call: TRBV6-6
clone_size: .
j_call: TRBJ1-5
cdr3_aa: CASRTHGQGASQPQHF
cdr3_nt: TGTGCCAGCAGAACTCATGGACAGGGGGCGAGTCAGCCCCAGCATTTT

d_call: .
v_call: TRBV7-9
clone_size: once
j_call: TRBJ1-4
cdr3_aa: CASSSHRTETNEKLFF
cdr3_nt: TGTGCCAGCAGCTCGCACCGGACGGAAACTAATGAAAAACTGTTTTTT

d_call: TRBD2
v_call: TRBV27
clone_size: .
j_call: TRBJ2-3
cdr3_aa: CASSLQFGLAGGTDTQYF
cdr3_nt: TGTGCCAGCAGTTTACAATTTGGTCTAGCGGGGGGCACAGATACGCAGTATTTT

d_call: .
v_call: TRBV9
clone_size: .
j_call: TRBJ2-2
cdr3_aa: CASSVVVAGSTGELFF
cdr3_nt: TGTGCCAGCAGCGTAGTTGTTGCAGGGAGTACCGGGGAGCTGTTTTTT

d_call: TRBD1
v_call: TRBV6-1
clone_size: .
j_call: TRBJ1-4
cdr3_aa: CASSTRGFNEKLFF
cdr3_nt: TGTGCCAGCAGTACCAGGGGGTTTAATGAAAAACTGTTTTTT

d_call: TRBD1
v_call: TRBV5-6
clone_size: .
j_call: TRBJ1-1
cdr3_aa: CASSADRVAIRAEAFF
cdr3_nt: TGTGCCAGCAGCGCCGACAGGGTGGCCATCAGGGCTGAAGCTTTCTTT

d_call: .
v_call: TRBV7-8
clone_size: .
j_call: TRBJ1-2
cdr3_aa: CASSFGGVGLDGYTF
cdr3_nt: TGTGCCAGCAGCTTCGGCGGGGTAGGTCTCGATGGCTACACCTTC

d_call: .
v_call: TRBV9
clone_size: .
j_call: TRBJ1-5
cdr3_aa: CASSVAGNSNQPQHF
cdr3_nt: TGTGCCAGCAGCGTAGCTGGGAATAGCAATCAGCCCCAGCATTTT

d_call: TRBD1
v_call: TRBV2
clone_size: .
j_call: TRBJ1-5
cdr3_aa: CASNRQGASNQPQHF
cdr3_nt: TGTGCCAGCAATAGACAGGGGGCGAGCAATCAGCCCCAGCATTTT

d_call: .
v_call: TRBV30
clone_size: .
j_call: TRBJ2-3
cdr3_aa: CAWTHGAADTQYF
cdr3_nt: TGTGCCTGGACTCACGGGGCCGCAGATACGCAGTATTTT

d_call: TRBD2
v_call: TRBV6-5
clone_size: .
j_call: TRBJ2-5
cdr3_aa: CASSPLASQETQYF
cdr3_nt: TGTGCCAGCAGCCCACTAGCGTCTCAAGAGACCCAGTACTTC

d_call: .
v_call: TRBV3-1/TRBV3-2
clone_size: .
j_call: TRBJ1-3
cdr3_aa: CASSQGNRGTIYF
cdr3_nt: TGTGCCAGCAGCCAAGGAAATCGGGGGACCATATATTTT

d_call: .
v_call: TRBV11-1
clone_size: .
j_call: TRBJ1-1
cdr3_aa: CASSLVSTEAFF
cdr3_nt: TGTGCCAGCAGCTTAGTTTCCACTGAAGCTTTCTTT

d_call: TRBD1
v_call: TRBV3-1/TRBV3-2
clone_size: .
j_call: TRBJ1-1
cdr3_aa: CASTTWTGGTEAFF
cdr3_nt: TGTGCCAGCACGACCTGGACAGGGGGCACTGAAGCTTTCTTT

d_call: TRBD1
v_call: TRBV7-2
clone_size: .
j_call: TRBJ1-1
cdr3_aa: CASSPRQGPYLNTEAFF
cdr3_nt: TGTGCCAGCAGCCCCAGACAGGGGCCATACCTGAACACTGAAGCTTTCTTT

d_call: .
v_call: TRBV30
clone_size: .
j_call: TRBJ1-1
cdr3_aa: CAWSVSADTEAFF
cdr3_nt: TGTGCCTGGAGTGTTTCGGCAGACACTGAAGCTTTCTTT

d_call: .
v_call: TRBV2
clone_size: .
j_call: TRBJ1-3
cdr3_aa: CASSVGPGNTIYF
cdr3_nt: TGTGCCAGCAGTGTCGGGCCTGGAAACACCATATATTTT

d_call: .
v_call: TRBV6-1
clone_size: .
j_call: TRBJ1-4
cdr3_aa: CASSEGLRGVELFF
cdr3_nt: TGTGCCAGCAGTGAAGGTTTGCGGGGAGTTGAACTGTTTTTT

d_call: TRBD1
v_call: TRBV19
clone_size: .
j_call: TRBJ1-1
cdr3_aa: CASTPWDSHTEAFF
cdr3_nt: TGTGCCAGTACACCTTGGGACAGCCACACTGAAGCTTTCTTT

d_call: TRBD1
v_call: TRBV4-1
clone_size: .
j_call: TRBJ2-7
cdr3_aa: CASAQGQVTYEQYF
cdr3_nt: TGCGCCAGCGCCCAGGGACAGGTGACCTACGAGCAGTACTTC

d_call: TRBD1
v_call: TRBV4-3
clone_size: .
j_call: TRBJ2-5
cdr3_aa: CASSQDRGQQETQYF
cdr3_nt: TGCGCCAGCAGCCAAGATCGGGGACAGCAAGAGACCCAGTACTTC

d_call: TRBD1
v_call: TRBV19
clone_size: .
j_call: TRBJ1-1
cdr3_aa: CASSIRWHRDRGFGTEAFF
cdr3_nt: TGTGCCAGTAGTATCCGCTGGCACCGGGACAGGGGATTTGGCACTGAAGCTTTCTTT

d_call: .
v_call: TRBV6-5
clone_size: .
j_call: TRBJ2-7
cdr3_aa: CASTSPRYEQYF
cdr3_nt: TGTGCCAGCACCTCCCCCCGCTACGAGCAGTACTTC

d_call: .
v_call: TRBV29-1
clone_size: once
j_call: TRBJ2-1
cdr3_aa: CSVADRDFYNEQFF
cdr3_nt: TGCAGCGTCGCCGACCGGGACTTCTACAATGAGCAGTTCTTC

d_call: .
v_call: TRBV12-3/TRBV12-4
clone_size: .
j_call: TRBJ1-1
cdr3_aa: CASSLIRNTEAFF
cdr3_nt: TGTGCCAGCAGTTTAATAAGGAACACTGAAGCTTTCTTT

d_call: .
v_call: TRBV7-9
clone_size: .
j_call: TRBJ1-5
cdr3_aa: CASSHDRRPSNQPQHF
cdr3_nt: TGTGCCAGCAGCCACGATCGGCGGCCCTCCAATCAGCCCCAGCATTTT

d_call: .
v_call: TRBV2
clone_size: .
j_call: TRBJ1-5
cdr3_aa: CASSERGRGQPQHF
cdr3_nt: TGTGCCAGCAGTGAACGGGGTCGGGGTCAGCCCCAGCATTTT

d_call: .
v_call: TRBV5-1
clone_size: .
j_call: TRBJ2-3
cdr3_aa: CASRTGSQSTDTQYF
cdr3_nt: TGCGCCAGCAGAACCGGATCCCAAAGCACAGATACGCAGTATTTT

d_call: .
v_call: TRBV29-1
clone_size: .
j_call: TRBJ1-2
cdr3_aa: CSVGGDSNYGYTF
cdr3_nt: TGCAGCGTTGGAGGGGACTCTAACTATGGCTACACCTTC

d_call: .
v_call: TRBV29-1
clone_size: .
j_call: TRBJ1-5
cdr3_aa: CSALGTNQPQHF
cdr3_nt: TGCAGCGCGCTGGGGACGAATCAGCCCCAGCATTTT

d_call: TRBD1
v_call: TRBV27
clone_size: .
j_call: TRBJ1-4
cdr3_aa: CASSLRDRVGEKLFF
cdr3_nt: TGTGCCAGCAGTCTCCGGGACAGGGTTGGAGAAAAACTGTTTTTT

d_call: TRBD1
v_call: TRBV6-5
clone_size: .
j_call: TRBJ1-2
cdr3_aa: CASRPGQGAYYGYTF
cdr3_nt: TGTGCCAGCAGGCCGGGACAGGGGGCTTACTATGGCTACACCTTC

d_call: .
v_call: TRBV20-1
clone_size: .
j_call: TRBJ2-7
cdr3_aa: CSARVGYEQYF
cdr3_nt: TGCAGTGCTAGAGTAGGCTACGAGCAGTACTTC

d_call: .
v_call: TRBV5-4
clone_size: once
j_call: TRBJ2-7
cdr3_aa: CASSFGAAIPNEQYF
cdr3_nt: TGTGCCAGCAGCTTTGGGGCTGCCATCCCCAACGAGCAGTACTTC

d_call: .
v_call: TRBV15
clone_size: .
j_call: TRBJ1-3
cdr3_aa: CATSREVLPGPGNTIYF
cdr3_nt: TGTGCCACCAGCAGAGAAGTATTGCCAGGGCCCGGAAACACCATATATTTT

d_call: TRBD1
v_call: TRBV2
clone_size: .
j_call: TRBJ1-2
cdr3_aa: CASSEVGTGRIYGYTF
cdr3_nt: TGTGCCAGCAGTGAAGTGGGGACAGGGAGGATCTATGGCTACACCTTC

d_call: .
v_call: TRBV2
clone_size: few
j_call: TRBJ2-1
cdr3_aa: CASSVSNEQFF
cdr3_nt: TGTGCCAGCAGTGTTTCCAATGAGCAGTTCTTC

d_call: TRBD2
v_call: TRBV28
clone_size: .
j_call: TRBJ2-1
cdr3_aa: CASTDRTSVYEQFF
cdr3_nt: TGTGCCAGCACCGACCGGACTAGCGTCTATGAGCAGTTCTTC

d_call: .
v_call: TRBV9
clone_size: .
j_call: TRBJ2-4
cdr3_aa: CASSVDPGRTENIQYF
cdr3_nt: TGTGCCAGCAGCGTAGATCCAGGGAGGACTGAAAACATTCAGTACTTC

d_call: TRBD1
v_call: TRBV18
clone_size: .
j_call: TRBJ1-4
cdr3_aa: CASSLTGGLVEKLFF
cdr3_nt: TGTGCCAGCTCACTAACAGGGGGACTGGTTGAAAAACTGTTTTTT

d_call: TRBD1
v_call: TRBV7-2
clone_size: .
j_call: TRBJ1-1
cdr3_aa: CASSARGGNTEAFF
cdr3_nt: TGTGCCAGCAGCGCCAGGGGGGGGAACACTGAAGCTTTCTTT

d_call: .
v_call: TRBV5-4
clone_size: .
j_call: TRBJ1-4
cdr3_aa: CASSGGWGFNEKLFF
cdr3_nt: TGTGCCAGCAGCGGAGGGTGGGGATTTAATGAAAAACTGTTTTTT

d_call: .
v_call: TRBV30
clone_size: .
j_call: TRBJ1-6
cdr3_aa: CAWRTQGTNSPLHF
cdr3_nt: TGTGCCTGGAGGACACAAGGAACGAATTCACCCCTCCACTTT

d_call: .
v_call: TRBV7-2
clone_size: once
j_call: TRBJ1-5
cdr3_aa: CASSPRGMSNQPQHF
cdr3_nt: TGTGCCAGCAGCCCCCGGGGAATGAGCAATCAGCCCCAGCATTTT

d_call: .
v_call: TRBV30
clone_size: .
j_call: TRBJ2-4
cdr3_aa: CAWRPRLTLAKNIQYF
cdr3_nt: TGTGCCTGGAGACCCCGGCTAACCCTAGCCAAAAACATTCAGTACTTC

d_call: .
v_call: TRBV12-5
clone_size: .
j_call: TRBJ2-7
cdr3_aa: CASGSPGTAPSGQYF
cdr3_nt: TGTGCTAGTGGTTCCCCCGGGACAGCCCCTAGCGGGCAGTACTTC

d_call: TRBD2
v_call: TRBV4-3
clone_size: .
j_call: TRBJ2-1
cdr3_aa: CASSLGLATYNEQFF
cdr3_nt: TGCGCCAGCAGCCTGGGACTAGCGACTTACAATGAGCAGTTCTTC